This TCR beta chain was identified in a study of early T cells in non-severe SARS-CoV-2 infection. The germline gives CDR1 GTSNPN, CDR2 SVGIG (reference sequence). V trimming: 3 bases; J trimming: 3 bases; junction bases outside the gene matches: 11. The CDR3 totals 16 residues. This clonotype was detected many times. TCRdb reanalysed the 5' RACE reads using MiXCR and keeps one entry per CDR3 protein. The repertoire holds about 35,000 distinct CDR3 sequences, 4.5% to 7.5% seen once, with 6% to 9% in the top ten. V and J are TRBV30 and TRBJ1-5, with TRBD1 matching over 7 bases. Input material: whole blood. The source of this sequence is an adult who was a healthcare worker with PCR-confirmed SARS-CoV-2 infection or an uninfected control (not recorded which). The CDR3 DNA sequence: TGTGCCTGGAGGCGTGGGTTGGGACAGATCAATCAGCCCCAGCATTTT. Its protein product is CAWRRGLGQINQPQHF.